In its sample, the clone carrying this TCR beta chain was seen many times. During its preparation, the TCRbeta library received unique molecular identifiers. TCRdb reanalysed the PCR reads using MiXCR and keeps one entry per CDR3 protein. The repertoire holds about 360,000 distinct CDR3 sequences, with about 14% as singletons. V was clipped by 4 bases and J by 7 bases, with 14 bases between them. Germline V gene sequence: CDR1 MRHNA, CDR2 SNTAGT. The CDR3 consists of 14 residues. The record originates from a study of T-cell reconstitution after alpha-beta-depleted transplantation in children. V and J are TRBV6-4 and TRBJ2-1; D may match TRBD1 or TRBD2 (5 bases each). The specimen was PBMCs, collected from the stem cell graft. The receptor was isolated from a human donor who donated a stem cell graft to a child with Fanconi anemia. CDR3 protein: CASSVMQGPNEQFF. DNA for the CDR3: TGTGCCAGCAGTGTAATGCAGGGACCTAATGAGCAGTTCTTC.